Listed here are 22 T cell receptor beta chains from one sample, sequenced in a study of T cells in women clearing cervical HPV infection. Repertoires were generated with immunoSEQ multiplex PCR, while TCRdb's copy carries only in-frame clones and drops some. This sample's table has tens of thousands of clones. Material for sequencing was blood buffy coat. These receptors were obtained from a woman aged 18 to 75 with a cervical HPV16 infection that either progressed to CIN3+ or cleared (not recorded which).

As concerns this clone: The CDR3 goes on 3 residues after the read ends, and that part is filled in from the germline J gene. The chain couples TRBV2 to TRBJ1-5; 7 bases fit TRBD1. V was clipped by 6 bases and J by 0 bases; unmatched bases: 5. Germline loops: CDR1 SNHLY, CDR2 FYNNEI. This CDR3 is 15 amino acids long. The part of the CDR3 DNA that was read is TGTGCCAGCAGGAGCCAGGGGGTTAGCAATCAGCCC. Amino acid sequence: CASRSQGVSNQP. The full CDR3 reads CASRSQGVSNQPQHF.

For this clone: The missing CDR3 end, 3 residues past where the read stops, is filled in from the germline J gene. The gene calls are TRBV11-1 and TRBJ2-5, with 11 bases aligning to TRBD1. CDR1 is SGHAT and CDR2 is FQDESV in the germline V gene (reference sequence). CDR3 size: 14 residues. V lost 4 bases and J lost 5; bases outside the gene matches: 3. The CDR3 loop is CASSWTGGAETQYF. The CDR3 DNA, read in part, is TGTGCCAGCAGCTGGACAGGGGGCGCGGAGACC.

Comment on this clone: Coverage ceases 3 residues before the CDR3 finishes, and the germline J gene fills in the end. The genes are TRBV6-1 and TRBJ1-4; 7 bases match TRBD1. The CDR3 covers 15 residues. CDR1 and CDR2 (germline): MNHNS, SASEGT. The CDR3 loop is CASSDPDRAASPLFF. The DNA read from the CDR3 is TGTGCCAGCAGTGATCCCGACAGGGCGGCTTCACCA.

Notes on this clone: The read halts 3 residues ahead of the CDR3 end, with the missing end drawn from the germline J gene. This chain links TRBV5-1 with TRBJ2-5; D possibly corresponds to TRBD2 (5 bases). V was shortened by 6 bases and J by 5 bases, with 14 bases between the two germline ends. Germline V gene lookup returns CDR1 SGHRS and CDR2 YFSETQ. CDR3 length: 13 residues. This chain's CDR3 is CASIRDRGETQYF. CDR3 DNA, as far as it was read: TGCGCCAGCATCCGTGACCGAGGGGAGACC.

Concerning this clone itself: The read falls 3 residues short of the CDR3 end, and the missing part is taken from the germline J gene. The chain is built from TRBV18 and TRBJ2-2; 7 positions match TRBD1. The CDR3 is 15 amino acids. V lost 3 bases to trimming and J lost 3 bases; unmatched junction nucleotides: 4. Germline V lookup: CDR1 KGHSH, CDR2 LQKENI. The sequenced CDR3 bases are TGTGCCAGCTCACCGGGGACAGTTCACACCGGGGAG. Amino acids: CASSPGTVHTGE. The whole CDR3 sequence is CASSPGTVHTGELFF.

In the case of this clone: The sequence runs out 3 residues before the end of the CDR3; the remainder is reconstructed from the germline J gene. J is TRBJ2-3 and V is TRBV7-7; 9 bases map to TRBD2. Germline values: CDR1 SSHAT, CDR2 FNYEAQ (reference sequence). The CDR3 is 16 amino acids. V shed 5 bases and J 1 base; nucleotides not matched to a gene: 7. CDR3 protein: CASSPVAGAGTDTQYF. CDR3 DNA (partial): TGTGCCAGCAGCCCGGTAGCGGGAGCCGGCACAGATACG.

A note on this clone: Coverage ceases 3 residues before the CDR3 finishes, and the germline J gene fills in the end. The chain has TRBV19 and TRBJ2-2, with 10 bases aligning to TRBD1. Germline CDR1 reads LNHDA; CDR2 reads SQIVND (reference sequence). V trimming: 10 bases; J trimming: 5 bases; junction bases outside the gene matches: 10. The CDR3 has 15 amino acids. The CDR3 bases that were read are TGTGCCACATACCAAAGGACAGGGGGGACCGGGGAG. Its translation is CATYQRTGGTGE. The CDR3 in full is CATYQRTGGTGELFF.

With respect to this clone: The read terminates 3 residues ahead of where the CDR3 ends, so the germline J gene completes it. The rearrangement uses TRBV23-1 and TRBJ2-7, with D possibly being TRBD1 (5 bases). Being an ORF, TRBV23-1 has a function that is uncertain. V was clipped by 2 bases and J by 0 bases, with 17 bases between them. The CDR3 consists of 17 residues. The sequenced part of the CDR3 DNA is TGCGCCAGCAGTCAACCAAATCCCTATGACAGCTCCTACGAG. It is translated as CASSQPNPYDSSYE. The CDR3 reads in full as CASSQPNPYDSSYEQYF.

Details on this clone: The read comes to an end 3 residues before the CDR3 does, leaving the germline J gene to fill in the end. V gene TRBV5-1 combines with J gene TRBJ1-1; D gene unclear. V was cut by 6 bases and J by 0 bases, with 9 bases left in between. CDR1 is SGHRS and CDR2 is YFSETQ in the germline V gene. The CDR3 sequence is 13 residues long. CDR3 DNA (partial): TGCGCCAGCACTAGCGGACTGAACACTGAA. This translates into CASTSGLNTE. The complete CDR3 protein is CASTSGLNTEAFF. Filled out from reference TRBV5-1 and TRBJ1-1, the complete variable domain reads KAGVTQTPRYLIKTRGQQVTLSCSPISGHRSVSWYQQTPGQGLQFLFEYFSETQRNKGNFPGRFSGRQFSNSRSEMNVSTLELGDSALYLCASTSGLNTEAFFGQGTRLTVV.

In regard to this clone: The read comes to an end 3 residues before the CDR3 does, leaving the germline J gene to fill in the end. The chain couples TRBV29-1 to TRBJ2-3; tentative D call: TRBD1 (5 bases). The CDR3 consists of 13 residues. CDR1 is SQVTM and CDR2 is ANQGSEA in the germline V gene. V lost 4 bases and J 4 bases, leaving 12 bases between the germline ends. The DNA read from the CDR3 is TGCAGCGTTGTAAGGGGATCAGCAGATACG. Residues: CSVVRGSADT. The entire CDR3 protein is CSVVRGSADTQYF.

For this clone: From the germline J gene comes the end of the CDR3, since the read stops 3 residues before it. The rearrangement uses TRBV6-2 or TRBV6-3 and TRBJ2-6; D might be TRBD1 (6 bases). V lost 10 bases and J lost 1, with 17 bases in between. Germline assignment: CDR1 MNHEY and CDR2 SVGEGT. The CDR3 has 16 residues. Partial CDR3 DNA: TGTGCCACCTTGGACAGCAGGAGGTCTGGGGCCAACGTC. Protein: CATLDSRRSGANV. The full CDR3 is CATLDSRRSGANVLTF.

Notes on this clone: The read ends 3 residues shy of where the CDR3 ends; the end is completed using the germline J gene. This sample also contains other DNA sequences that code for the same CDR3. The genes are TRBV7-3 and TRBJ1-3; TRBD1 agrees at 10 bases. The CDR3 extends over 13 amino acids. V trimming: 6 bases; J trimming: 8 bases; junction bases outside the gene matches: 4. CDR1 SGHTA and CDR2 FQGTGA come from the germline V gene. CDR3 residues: CASSSGTGDTIYF. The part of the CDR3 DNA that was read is TGTGCCAGCAGTTCCGGGACAGGGGACACC.

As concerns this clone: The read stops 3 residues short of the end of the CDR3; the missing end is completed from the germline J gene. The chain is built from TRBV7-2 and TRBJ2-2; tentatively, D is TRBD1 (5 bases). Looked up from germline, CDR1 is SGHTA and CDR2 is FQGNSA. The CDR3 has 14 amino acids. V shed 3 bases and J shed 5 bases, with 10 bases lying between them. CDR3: CASSFQGTTGELFF. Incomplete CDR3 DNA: TGTGCCAGCAGCTTCCAGGGAACAACCGGGGAG.

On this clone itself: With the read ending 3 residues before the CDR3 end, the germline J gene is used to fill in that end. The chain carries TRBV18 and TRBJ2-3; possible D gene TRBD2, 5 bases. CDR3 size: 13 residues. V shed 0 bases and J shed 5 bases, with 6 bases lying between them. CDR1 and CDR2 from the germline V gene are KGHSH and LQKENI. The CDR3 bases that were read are TGTGCCAGCTCACCACCGGCGGGAGATACG. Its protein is CASSPPAGDT. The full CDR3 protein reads CASSPPAGDTQYF. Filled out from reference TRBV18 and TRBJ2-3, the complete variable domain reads NAGVMQNPRHLVRRRGQEARLRCSPMKGHSHVYWYRQLPEEGLKFMVYLQKENIIDESGMPKERFSAEFPKEGPSILRIQQVVRGDSAAYFCASSPPAGDTQYFGPGTRLTVL.

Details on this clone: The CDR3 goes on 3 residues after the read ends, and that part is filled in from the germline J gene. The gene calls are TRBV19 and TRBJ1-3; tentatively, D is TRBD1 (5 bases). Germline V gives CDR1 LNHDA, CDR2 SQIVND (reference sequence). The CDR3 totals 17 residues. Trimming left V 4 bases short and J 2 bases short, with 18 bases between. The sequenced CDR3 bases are TGTGCCAGTAGTACCCTGACGGTTGGCAGGGCTGGAAACACC. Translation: CASSTLTVGRAGNT. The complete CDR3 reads CASSTLTVGRAGNTIYF.

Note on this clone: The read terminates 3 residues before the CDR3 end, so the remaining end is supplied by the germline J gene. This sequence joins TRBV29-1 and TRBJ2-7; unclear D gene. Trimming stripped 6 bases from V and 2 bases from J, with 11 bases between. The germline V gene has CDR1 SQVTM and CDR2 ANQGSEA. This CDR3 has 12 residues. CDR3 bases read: TGCAGCGTCCAGGTCCTAACCTACGAG. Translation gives CSVQVLTYE. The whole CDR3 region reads CSVQVLTYEQYF.

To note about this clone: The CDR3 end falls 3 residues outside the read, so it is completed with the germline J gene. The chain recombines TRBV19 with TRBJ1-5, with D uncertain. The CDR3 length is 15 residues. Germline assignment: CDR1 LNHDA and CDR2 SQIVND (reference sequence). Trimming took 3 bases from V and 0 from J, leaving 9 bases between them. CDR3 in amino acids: CASSIWANSNQPQHF. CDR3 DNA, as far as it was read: TGTGCCAGTAGTATCTGGGCTAATAGCAATCAGCCC. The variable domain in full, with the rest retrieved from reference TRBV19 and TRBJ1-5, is DGGITQSPKYLFRKEGQNVTLSCEQNLNHDAMYWYRQDPGQGLRLIYYSQIVNDFQKGDIAEGYSVSREKKESFPLTVTSAQKNPTAFYLCASSIWANSNQPQHFGDGTRLSIL.

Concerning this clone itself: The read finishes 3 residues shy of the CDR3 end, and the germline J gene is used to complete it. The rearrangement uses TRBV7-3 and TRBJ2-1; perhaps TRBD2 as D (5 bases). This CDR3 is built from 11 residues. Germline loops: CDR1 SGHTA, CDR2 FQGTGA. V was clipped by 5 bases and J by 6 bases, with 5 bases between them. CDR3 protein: CASSLANEQFF. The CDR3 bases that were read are TGTGCCAGCAGCCTAGCCAATGAG.

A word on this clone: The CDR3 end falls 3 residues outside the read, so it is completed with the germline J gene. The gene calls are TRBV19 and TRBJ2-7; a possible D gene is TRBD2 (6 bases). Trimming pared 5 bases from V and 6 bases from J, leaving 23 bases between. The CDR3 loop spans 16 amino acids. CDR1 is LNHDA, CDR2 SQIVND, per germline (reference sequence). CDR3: CASSPAGRRKGSEQYF. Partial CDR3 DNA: TGTGCCAGTAGTCCGGCAGGGAGGAGGAAGGGAAGCGAG.

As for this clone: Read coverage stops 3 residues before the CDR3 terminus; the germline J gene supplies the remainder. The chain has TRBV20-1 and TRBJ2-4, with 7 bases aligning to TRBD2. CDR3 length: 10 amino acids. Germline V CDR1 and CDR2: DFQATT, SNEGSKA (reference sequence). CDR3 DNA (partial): TGCAGTGCCCGGCGGGACTAT. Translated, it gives CSARRDY. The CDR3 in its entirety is CSARRDYQYF.

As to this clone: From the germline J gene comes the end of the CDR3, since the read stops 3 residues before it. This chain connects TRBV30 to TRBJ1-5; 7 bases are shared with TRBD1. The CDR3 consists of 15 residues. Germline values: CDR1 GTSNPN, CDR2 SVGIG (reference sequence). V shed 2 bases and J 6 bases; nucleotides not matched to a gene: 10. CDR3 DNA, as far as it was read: TGTGCCTGGAGTTCAGACAGGGAGGCCAGTCAGCCC. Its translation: CAWSSDREASQP. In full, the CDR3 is CAWSSDREASQPQHF.

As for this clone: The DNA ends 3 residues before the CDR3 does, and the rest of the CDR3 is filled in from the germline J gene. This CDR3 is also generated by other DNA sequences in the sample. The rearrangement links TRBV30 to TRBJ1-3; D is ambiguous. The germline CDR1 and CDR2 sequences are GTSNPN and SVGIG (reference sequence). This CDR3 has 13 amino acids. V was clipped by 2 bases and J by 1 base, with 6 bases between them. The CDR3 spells CAWSRGSGNTIYF. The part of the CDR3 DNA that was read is TGTGCCTGGAGTAGAGGGTCTGGAAACACC.